The 6 T cell receptor beta chains presented below share a single source sample, sequenced in a study of blood T cell repertoires in COVID-19. Clones were read by immunoSEQ multiplex PCR, and TCRdb kept only the in-frame ones, dropping some. This sample has some 340,000 clones, with over 80% found just once. Sequencing was carried out using PBMCs or T cells enriched from blood (not recorded which). The receptors derive from a woman between 50 and 59 years old who had recovered from COVID-19.

This chain connects TRBV5-5 to TRBJ1-2, with 8 bases identical to TRBD1. With V trimmed by 0 bases and J by 12 bases, 10 bases remained unmatched. The CDR3 sequence is 14 residues long. Germline CDR1 and CDR2: SGHKS and YYEKEE (reference sequence). The CDR3 nucleotides read TGTGCCAGCAGCTTGGAGGGGCCAGGGGGCTCCGACACCTTC. Translation: CASSLEGPGGSDTF.

V usage is TRBV27 and J usage is TRBJ2-3; the match to TRBD2 covers 8 bases. The CDR3 covers 15 residues. With V trimmed by 2 bases and J by 2 bases, 3 bases remained unmatched. Germline assignment: CDR1 MNHEY and CDR2 SMNVEV (reference sequence). CDR3 DNA: TGTGCCAGCAGTTTAACTAGCGGATCCACAGATACGCAGTATTTT. The encoded protein is CASSLTSGSTDTQYF.

CDR3: CASSFRGTEAFF. The CDR3 nucleotides are TGTGCCAGCAGCTTCCGCGGCACTGAAGCTTTCTTT. The V gene is TRBV5-8, the J gene TRBJ1-1; the D is unclear. V lost 2 bases to trimming and J lost 4 bases, with 6 bases between them. Germline CDR1 is SGHTS and CDR2 is YDEGEE. This CDR3 has 12 residues. The full variable domain, its missing parts supplied by reference TRBV5-8 and TRBJ1-1, is EAGVTQSPTHLIKTRGQQATLRCSPISGHTSVYWYQQALGLGLQFLLWYDEGEERNRGNFPPRFSGRQFPNYSSELNVNALELEDSALYLCASSFRGTEAFFGQGTRLTVV.

This clone turned up a few times. V and J are TRBV19 and TRBJ1-1; weak D call: TRBD1 (6 bases). Germline V gives CDR1 LNHDA, CDR2 SQIVND (reference sequence). The CDR3 consists of 15 residues. Trimming cost V 5 bases and J 5 bases, with 18 bases left between them. The CDR3 region has the DNA TGTGCCAGTAGTTTCGCGGTGAGGACAGTAACTGAAGCTTTCTTT. Amino acids: CASSFAVRTVTEAFF. The entire variable domain, with the rest obtained from reference TRBV19 and TRBJ1-1, is as follows: DGGITQSPKYLFRKEGQNVTLSCEQNLNHDAMYWYRQDPGQGLRLIYYSQIVNDFQKGDIAEGYSVSREKKESFPLTVTSAQKNPTAFYLCASSFAVRTVTEAFFGQGTRLTVV.

V usage is TRBV9 and J usage is TRBJ2-5; 11 bases agree with TRBD2. Germline V lookup: CDR1 SGDLS, CDR2 YYNGEE. J lost 5 bases, V lost 0 bases, and 3 bases had no gene match. This CDR3 is 15 amino acids long. CDR3 DNA sequence: TGTGCCAGCAGCGTAGGACTAGCGGGGTTTGAGACCCAGTACTTC. This translates into CASSVGLAGFETQYF. Filled out from reference TRBV9 and TRBJ2-5, the complete variable domain reads DSGVTQTPKHLITATGQRVTLRCSPRSGDLSVYWYQQSLDQGLQFLIQYYNGEERAKGNILERFSAQQFPDLHSELNLSSLELGDSALYFCASSVGLAGFETQYFGPGTRLLVL.

This clone has a handful of counts. The V and J genes are TRBV7-9 and TRBJ2-7; 7 bases are shared with TRBD1. V was clipped by 7 bases and J by 4 bases; unmatched bases: 37. The CDR3 totals 23 residues. The germline V gene encodes CDR1 SEHNR and CDR2 FQNEAQ (reference sequence). The CDR3 nucleotides read TGTGCCAGCACCAACCTGCCCCCCACCCACCCTCTCACCCCCAACAAACAGGGGTACGAGCAGTACTTC. Its protein is CASTNLPPTHPLTPNKQGYEQYF. The complete variable domain, with remaining parts taken from reference TRBV7-9 and TRBJ2-7, reads DTGVSQNPRHKITKRGQNVTFRCDPISEHNRLYWYRQTLGQGPEFLTYFQNEAQLEKSRLLSDRFSAERPKGSFSTLEIQRTEQGDSAMYLCASTNLPPTHPLTPNKQGYEQYFGPGTRLTVT.